This T cell receptor (beta chain) is drawn from a study of tumor and adjacent non-tumor tissue in lung cancer. The library came from three nested PCR rounds adapted from ARM-PCR protocols. TCRdb fed the multiplex PCR reads into MiXCR, producing one record per CDR3 protein. The table lists roughly 120,000 distinct CDR3 sequences, roughly two thirds of them singletons. As concerns this clonotype: One end of the junction does not line up with germline, which may come from a read error.

RNA was extracted from bulk tissue without any cell sorting. Distant lung tissue was collected more than 3 cm away from the tumor edge. The germline CDR1 and CDR2 sequences are MNHEY and SVGAGI. There are 13 residues in the CDR3. Specimen: distant non-tumor lung tissue. The V and J genes are TRBV6-5 and TRBJ1-1; 8 nucleotides line up with TRBD1. The TCR sequence derives from a man in his sixties with non-small cell lung cancer. CDR3 sequence: CASIHRGEGEAIF. The CDR3 DNA is TGTGCCAGCATCCACAGGGGGGAAGGTGAAGCTATCTTT.